This is a list of T cell receptor beta chains from one sample in a study of monozygotic twins with inflammatory bowel disease. For each CDR3 protein, TCRdb gives one entry from its re-call of the 5' RACE reads, without DNA. The ten most abundant clones cover around 2.8% of a sample with some 170,000 distinct CDR3 sequences. Source material: blood. These receptors all stem from a human donor with ulcerative colitis or Crohn's disease, or a healthy co-twin of an affected twin (not recorded which). The CDR3 runs from the conserved cysteine through the conserved F or W.

v_gene	j_gene	CDR3aa
TRBV5-4	TRBJ2-1	CASRGDSGNEQFF
TRBV4-1	TRBJ2-5	CASSQGAGGVSETQYF
TRBV4-2	TRBJ1-2	CASSQAGGGTNNYGYTF
TRBV5-1	TRBJ2-4	CASSSALSGPNIQYF
TRBV27	TRBJ2-7	CASSSSGTELSYEQYF
TRBV28	TRBJ2-3	CASSFRSGDTQYF
TRBV7-2	TRBJ2-1	CASSLARQGEGEQFF
TRBV29-1	TRBJ2-2	CSGQFTGELFF
TRBV5-5	TRBJ2-1	CASIRSGRNGGNEQFF
TRBV19	TRBJ2-7	CASSIHPQKSYEQYF
TRBV20-1	TRBJ2-7	CSAKTGLAIISGEQYF
TRBV6-2/TRBV6-3	TRBJ2-1	CASSSGSRDNEQFF
TRBV11-2	TRBJ2-4	CASSVRASKNIQYF
TRBV27	TRBJ2-7	CASSARTGDRAIRYEQYF
TRBV7-3	TRBJ2-1	CASSLKASGNYEQFF
TRBV6-2/TRBV6-3	TRBJ2-2	CASSLGTPLSGELFF
TRBV20-1	TRBJ2-7	CSASGVYEQYF
TRBV14	TRBJ1-1	CASSHPPTEAFF
TRBV5-6	TRBJ2-7	CASSLEGQGFSYEQYF
TRBV7-3	TRBJ2-1	CASSFKIGGKSYNEQFF
TRBV10-3	TRBJ2-1	CATQARTSGGSEQFF
TRBV14	TRBJ2-1	CASSQDPSGSQFF
TRBV7-9	TRBJ2-1	CASSPGTINEQFF
TRBV14	TRBJ2-7	CASSQDRLAGADEQYF
TRBV12-3/TRBV12-4	TRBJ2-1	CASSLAPSGANEQFF
TRBV27	TRBJ1-2	CASSLSGAYGYTF
TRBV5-1	TRBJ2-2	CASSPRQTNTGELFF
TRBV23-1	TRBJ1-5	CASSQSDIHSNQPQHF
TRBV10-3	TRBJ1-5	CAISEEANQPQHF
TRBV24-1	TRBJ2-5	CATSDPDGTAKETQYF
TRBV28	TRBJ2-4	CASSLFALAKNIQYF
TRBV7-3	TRBJ2-2	CASSLGLAVGELFF
TRBV4-3	TRBJ2-2	CASSPSGRATGELFF
TRBV6-5	TRBJ1-2	CASSYSIRDGYTF
TRBV28	TRBJ2-1	CASRLGGASGSSGLEQFF
TRBV7-8	TRBJ2-2	CASSFLAGNTGELFF
TRBV5-6	TRBJ2-3	CASSLRVIDTQYF